Below, 23 T cell receptor beta chains from the same sample are listed, as sequenced in a study of shared clonotypes between healthy human individuals (dated by TCRdb to the early 2020s). CD8 naive samples were obtained by positive selection for CCR7 among CD45RO-negative cells, yielding a CD45RA+CCR7+ population from which TemRA cells were excluded. The library was produced with the immunoSEQ multiplex PCR assay. TCRdb took this table from immuneACCESS and kept in-frame rearrangements with V and J called. Such tables lack part of the clones; where checked against another copy, unresolved V genes explain under half of the gap, and the rest is unexplained. This sample lists about 680,000 clones; about 90% were detected once. 24% of the sample goes to the ten largest clones. Material: naive CD8+ T cells sorted from blood. Read against the paper, the sample's cell subset or site label means: CD45RA+CCR7+. These receptors all stem from a man younger than 40 in good health.

The J gene is TRBJ1-1, the V gene TRBV27, with D possibly being TRBD1 (5 bases). CDR1 and CDR2 from the germline V gene are MNHEY and SMNVEV (reference sequence). Deletions cut 7 bases from V and 1 base from J, with 16 bases between. This CDR3 contains 15 residues. The CDR3 nucleotides are TGTGCCAGCACGTCAGGGTATGTCCCGAACACTGAAGCTTTCTTT. Its translation is CASTSGYVPNTEAFF.

The V call is TRBV15, the J call TRBJ2-1; TRBD2 aligns across 11 bases. CDR3 length: 15 amino acids. The V gene end was trimmed by 3 bases and the J gene end by 5 bases; junction bases not matched to a gene: 3. Looked up from germline, CDR1 is LNHNV and CDR2 is YYDKDF (reference sequence). The CDR3 sequence is CATSRGLADNNEQFF. Written as DNA, the CDR3 is TGTGCCACCAGCAGGGGACTAGCGGATAACAATGAGCAGTTCTTC.

Comments on this clone: The sample carries other DNA sequences with the same CDR3. This chain connects TRBV27 to TRBJ2-1; 8 bases agree with TRBD1. This CDR3 region has 14 residues. Germline CDR1 reads MNHEY; CDR2 reads SMNVEV (reference sequence). V gave up 3 bases and J gave up 6 bases; unmatched junction bases: 4. The CDR3 region has the DNA TGTGCCAGCAGTTTCGGAACAGGGGGCAATGAGCAGTTCTTC. This codes for CASSFGTGGNEQFF.

The rearrangement links TRBV18 to TRBJ1-2; TRBD1 matches 8 bases. V lost 6 bases and J lost 0; bases outside the gene matches: 6. The CDR3 runs 15 residues. Germline values: CDR1 KGHSH, CDR2 LQKENI. Here the CDR3 reads CASSTDREANYGYTF. CDR3 DNA sequence: TGTGCCAGCTCTACGGACAGGGAGGCTAACTATGGCTACACCTTC.

V usage is TRBV4-3 and J usage is TRBJ2-7; D ambiguous. V lost 1 base, J lost 4 bases, and 11 bases lay in between. The germline V gene has CDR1 LGHNA and CDR2 YSLEER. There are 14 residues in the CDR3. CDR3: CASSQGAGGYEQYF. The DNA of the CDR3 is TGCGCCAGCAGCCAAGGGGCAGGTGGATACGAGCAGTACTTC.

The chain combines TRBV11-2 with TRBJ2-3; D is perhaps TRBD2 (6 bases). There are 14 residues in the CDR3. Trimming took 3 bases from V and 4 from J, leaving 11 bases between them. Germline CDR1 reads SGHAT; CDR2 reads FQNNGV. CDR3 residues: CASSLGLGPDTQYF. CDR3 bases: TGTGCCAGCAGCTTGGGACTGGGGCCAGATACGCAGTATTTT.

The V and J genes are TRBV20-1 and TRBJ1-3; D unresolved. Trimming left V 3 bases short and J 4 bases short, with 4 bases between. Looked up from germline, CDR1 is DFQATT and CDR2 is SNEGSKA (reference sequence). This CDR3 spans 11 amino acids. In nucleotides, the CDR3 is TGCAGTGCTAGGACCGGAAACACCATATATTTT. It specifies CSARTGNTIYF.

This chain connects TRBV6-6 to TRBJ2-1; 10 nucleotides align to TRBD1. The CDR3 extends over 16 amino acids. With 5 bases clipped from V and 4 bases from J, the junction kept 8 bases outside the gene matches. Germline lookup yields CDR1 MNHNY and CDR2 SVGAGI (reference sequence). The CDR3 loop reads CASSTKTGGVYNEQFF. The CDR3 nucleotides read TGTGCCAGCAGTACGAAGACAGGGGGCGTTTACAATGAGCAGTTCTTC.

The chain is built from TRBV15 and TRBJ2-5, with D tentatively TRBD1 (5 bases). Between the trimmed V and J ends, which lost 5 bases and 0 bases, there was a span of 13 bases. The CDR3 loop spans 15 amino acids. CDR1 and CDR2 (germline): LNHNV, YYDKDF (reference sequence). CDR3 in DNA: TGTGCCACCAGCTTAAACGGACAATACCAAGAGACCCAGTACTTC. It yields the protein CATSLNGQYQETQYF.

This sequence joins TRBV2 and TRBJ2-6; D gene uncertain. The germline CDR1 and CDR2 sequences are SNHLY and FYNNEI. Trimming took 6 bases from V and 0 from J, leaving 6 bases between them. The CDR3 consists of 14 residues. CDR3 sequence: CASRLHSGANVLTF. CDR3 DNA sequence: TGTGCCAGCAGACTGCACTCTGGGGCCAACGTCCTGACTTTC.

V is TRBV13 and J is TRBJ2-1, with a possible D match to TRBD1 (5 bases). V dropped 0 bases and J dropped 4 bases, with 7 bases sitting between them. CDR3 length: 14 residues. Germline values: CDR1 PRHDT, CDR2 FYEKMQ (reference sequence). CDR3 sequence reads: CASSLGTGYNEQFF. CDR3 DNA: TGTGCCAGCAGCTTAGGAACAGGTTACAATGAGCAGTTCTTC.

This clone appeared a single time. The chain links TRBV11-2 to TRBJ1-1; 7 positions match TRBD1. The V gene's germline CDR1 is SGHAT and CDR2 FQNNGV. This CDR3 comprises 15 residues. J lost 3 bases, V lost 4 bases, and 8 bases had no gene match. The CDR3 loop reads CASSSPRTGDTEAFF. The CDR3 DNA reads as TGTGCCAGCAGCTCCCCCCGGACAGGCGACACTGAAGCTTTCTTT.

V is TRBV10-3 and J is TRBJ1-1; D is ambiguous. Germline V gene data show CDR1 as ENHRY and CDR2 as SYGVKD. The CDR3 consists of 16 residues. V was trimmed by 3 bases and J by 3 bases, leaving 17 bases between them. CDR3 in amino acids: CAISDPGRGGDTEAFF. CDR3 DNA sequence: TGTGCCATCAGTGATCCGGGTCGGGGTGGGGACACTGAAGCTTTCTTT.

The V gene is TRBV18, the J gene TRBJ2-3; D is unresolved. Germline assignment: CDR1 KGHSH and CDR2 LQKENI. CDR3 size: 13 residues. Trimming cost V 1 base and J 4 bases, with 6 bases left between them. CDR3 sequence (DNA): TGTGCCAGCTCACCACAGGACGCAGATACGCAGTATTTT. The encoded protein is CASSPQDADTQYF.

The chain combines TRBV6-1 with TRBJ2-3; D ambiguous. V lost 2 bases to trimming and J lost 0 bases, with 6 bases between them. In germline, CDR1 is MNHNS, CDR2 SASEGT. The CDR3 has 14 amino acids. CDR3 region: CASSELPSTDTQYF. Written as DNA, the CDR3 is TGTGCCAGCAGTGAACTACCTAGCACAGATACGCAGTATTTT.

The chain employs TRBV9 and TRBJ2-1; 8 bases map to TRBD1. This CDR3 is 16 amino acids long. Germline CDR1 is SGDLS and CDR2 is YYNGEE. After removal of 4 bases from V and 0 bases from J, the junction contained 6 bases not matched to a gene. CDR3 coding DNA: TGTGCCAGCAGCACCTCCGGGACAGGCTCCTACAATGAGCAGTTCTTC. Translating it yields CASSTSGTGSYNEQFF.

The chain has TRBV7-9 and TRBJ2-1; no clear D gene. Germline V gene sequence: CDR1 SEHNR, CDR2 FQNEAQ (reference sequence). The CDR3 is 16 residues long. Between the trimmed V and J ends, which lost 3 bases and 0 bases, there was a span of 12 bases. CDR3 residues: CASSFSGNYSYNEQFF. In DNA form, the CDR3 reads TGTGCCAGCAGCTTTTCTGGAAATTACTCCTACAATGAGCAGTTCTTC.

The chain joins TRBV11-2 to TRBJ2-1; D is perhaps TRBD1 (6 bases). Germline V CDR1 and CDR2: SGHAT, FQNNGV. The CDR3 covers 12 residues. Trimming shortened V by 4 bases and J by 6 bases, and 7 bases separated the two germline ends. The chain's CDR3 is CASSSGVNEQFF. The CDR3 DNA is TGTGCCAGCAGCTCAGGGGTCAATGAGCAGTTCTTC.

This clone was recorded only once. Other DNA sequences within the sample encode an identical CDR3. The rearrangement uses TRBV5-1 and TRBJ1-1; D is ambiguous. This CDR3 spans 13 amino acids. Deletions cut 2 bases from V and 2 bases from J, with 7 bases between. Germline values: CDR1 SGHRS, CDR2 YFSETQ. CDR3 residues: CASSFDLNTEAFF. The CDR3 nucleotides read TGCGCCAGCAGCTTCGACCTCAACACTGAAGCTTTCTTT. Full variable domain (remainder filled in from reference TRBV5-1 and TRBJ1-1): KAGVTQTPRYLIKTRGQQVTLSCSPISGHRSVSWYQQTPGQGLQFLFEYFSETQRNKGNFPGRFSGRQFSNSRSEMNVSTLELGDSALYLCASSFDLNTEAFFGQGTRLTVV.

Turning to this clone: Other nucleotide sequences in the sample specify the same CDR3. The V and J genes are TRBV6-5 and TRBJ1-4; D is perhaps TRBD1 (5 bases). Per the germline V gene, CDR1 is MNHEY and CDR2 is SVGAGI. Trimming left V 6 bases short and J 8 bases short, with 7 bases between. The CDR3 covers 11 residues. This CDR3 is CASRTGEKLFF. CDR3 sequence (DNA): TGTGCCAGCAGAACAGGAGAAAAACTGTTTTTT.

The chain uses TRBV25-1 and TRBJ2-1; D gene uncertain. V dropped 4 bases and J dropped 8 bases, with 9 bases sitting between them. CDR3 length: 12 amino acids. Germline V gene data show CDR1 as MGHDK and CDR2 as SYGVNS. The CDR3 bases are TGTGCCAGCAGTGTCCTAGGCTATGAGCAGTTCTTC. Amino acid sequence: CASSVLGYEQFF.

The V gene is TRBV2, the J gene TRBJ2-7, with D unresolved. The V end lost 2 bases, the J end lost 3 bases, and 5 bases lay between the germline ends. This CDR3 is built from 12 residues. Germline CDR1 is SNHLY and CDR2 is FYNNEI. CDR3 sequence (DNA): TGTGCCAGCAGTGAATCTTTCTACGAGCAGTACTTC. It specifies CASSESFYEQYF.

The gene calls are TRBV7-9 and TRBJ1-5, with a weak D call TRBD1 (5 bases). The germline CDR1 and CDR2 sequences are SEHNR and FQNEAQ (reference sequence). V lost 2 bases and J lost 4, with 15 bases in between. The CDR3 contains 16 residues. The CDR3 DNA follows: TGTGCCAGCAGCTTAACGAAGGGGCCAGGGAATCAGCCCCAGCATTTT. Amino acid sequence: CASSLTKGPGNQPQHF.